This T cell receptor beta chain was identified during a study of control samples from healthy donors and cancer patients. This CDR3 comprises 14 residues. Germline V gives CDR1 MRHNA, CDR2 SNTAGT. V was pared by 6 bases and J by 2 bases, with 13 bases between. Produced via immunoSEQ multiplex PCR; TCRdb's table is partial and in-frame only. The sample records 170,000 or so clones, approximately 90% being singletons. Source material: blood. This chain connects TRBV6-4 to TRBJ1-1; D perhaps matches TRBD1 (6 bases). The receptor's source is a man aged 30-40 years in good health. The CDR3, as DNA: TGTGCCAGCAGGGACCTACAGGGCAACACTGAAGCTTTCTTT. Amino acid sequence: CASRDLQGNTEAFF.